This T cell receptor (beta chain) stems from a study of T cell changes during pregnancy in multiple sclerosis. The germline V gene has CDR1 SNHLY and CDR2 FYNNEI. V was pared by 8 bases and J by 5 bases, with 12 bases of the junction left unmatched. This CDR3 region has 16 residues. The protocol was immunoSEQ multiplex PCR, while the TCRdb copy is restricted to in-frame clones and leaves out a portion. The sample lists around 96,000 clones; almost 95% were seen once. The gene calls are TRBV2 and TRBJ2-2; 9 bases align to TRBD1. Sequencing used peripheral blood, obtained in the third trimester of pregnancy. The TCR comes from a female donor with multiple sclerosis, enrolled in a pregnancy study. The CDR3 spells CASRYPGQGWTGELFF. Written as DNA, the CDR3 is TGTGCCAGCCGTTATCCGGGACAGGGTTGGACCGGGGAGCTGTTTTTT.